Listed here are 15 T cell receptor beta chains from one sample, sequenced in a study of T cell responses to AZD1222 COVID-19 vaccine. Generated by immunoSEQ multiplex PCR, the TCRdb table keeps only in-frame clones and is missing some. The sample has under 140,000 clones; approximately 90% are singletons. The sequenced sample was peripheral blood, obtained on day 0 of AZD1222 vaccination. These receptor sequences come from an adult in good health.

This chain links TRBV4-2 with TRBJ1-5; D possibly corresponds to TRBD1 (6 bases). V lost 0 bases and J lost 6, with 21 bases in between. Germline V gene lookup returns CDR1 LGHNA and CDR2 YNFKEQ. The CDR3 length is 18 residues. The CDR3 reads CASSQDYSLGGSFQPQHF. The CDR3 bases are TGTGCCAGCAGCCAAGATTATTCTTTGGGGGGCTCTTTTCAGCCCCAGCATTTT.

The CDR3 DNA reads TGTGCCAGCAGTCCCTCCAGTCGGAACCGGGAAGCTTTCTTT. Translating gives CASSPSSRNREAFF. The chain combines TRBV6-2 or TRBV6-3 with TRBJ1-1; D is unresolved. Germline V gives CDR1 MNHEY, CDR2 SVGEGT. CDR3 size: 14 residues. Trimming removed 5 bases from V and 8 bases from J, with 18 bases in between.

The V gene is TRBV28, the J gene TRBJ2-5; unclear D gene. The germline V gene encodes CDR1 MDHEN and CDR2 SYDVKM. V lost 5 bases, J lost 5 bases, and 12 bases lay in between. The CDR3 consists of 13 residues. The CDR3 protein is CASSTGVSETQYF. CDR3 DNA: TGTGCCAGCAGTACTGGGGTCTCGGAGACCCAGTACTTC.

This chain uses TRBV11-2 with TRBJ2-1; the D is unclear. The ends were cut back, 6 bases at V and 1 base at J, with 13 bases in the middle. This CDR3 has 15 amino acids. Germline V gene sequence: CDR1 SGHAT, CDR2 FQNNGV. The CDR3 nucleotides are TGTGCCAGCAGAAGGGCCCTGAAATCCTACAATGAGCAGTTCTTC. This codes for CASRRALKSYNEQFF.

The V gene is TRBV7-9, the J gene TRBJ1-2; D is uncertain. The germline CDR1 and CDR2 sequences are SEHNR and FQNEAQ (reference sequence). The CDR3 loop spans 13 amino acids. Between the trimmed V and J ends, which lost 7 bases and 0 bases, there was a span of 9 bases. CDR3 region: CASIPVANYGYTF. In DNA, the CDR3 is TGTGCCAGCATTCCGGTCGCTAACTATGGCTACACCTTC.

For the CDR3, the DNA is TGTGCCAGCAGCTTGGGGACGGGAGACTATGGCTACACCTTC. As protein: CASSLGTGDYGYTF. The genes are TRBV7-9 and TRBJ1-2; D might be TRBD1 (5 bases). Germline V lookup: CDR1 SEHNR, CDR2 FQNEAQ (reference sequence). The V end lost 3 bases, the J end lost 3 bases, and 11 bases lay between the germline ends. This CDR3 contains 14 residues.

The J gene is TRBJ1-3, the V gene TRBV28, with no clear D. V was clipped by 1 base and J by 2 bases, with 6 bases between them. The length of the CDR3 is 14 residues. Looked up from germline, CDR1 is MDHEN and CDR2 is SYDVKM. The CDR3 loop is CASSLFVPGNTIYF. Written as DNA, the CDR3 is TGTGCCAGCAGTTTATTTGTCCCTGGAAACACCATATATTTT. Full variable domain (missing parts from reference TRBV28 and TRBJ1-3): DVKVTQSSRYLVKRTGEKVFLECVQDMDHENMFWYRQDPGLGLRLIYFSYDVKMKEKGDIPEGYSVSREKKERFSLILESASTNQTSMYLCASSLFVPGNTIYFGEGSWLTVV.

The V gene is TRBV19, the J gene TRBJ1-2; D unresolved. The germline CDR1 and CDR2 sequences are LNHDA and SQIVND (reference sequence). V lost 3 bases and J lost 1, with 9 bases in between. The CDR3 has 14 residues. Written as DNA, the CDR3 is TGTGCCAGTAGTATTGCCAGGAATAACTATGGCTACACCTTC. It translates to CASSIARNNYGYTF.

The genes are TRBV2 and TRBJ2-3; TRBD1 matches at 7 bases. From germline, CDR1 is SNHLY and CDR2 FYNNEI. Trimming took 6 bases from V and 2 from J; bases not matched to a gene: 8. This CDR3 spans 15 amino acids. For the CDR3, the DNA is TGTGCCAGCAGCCAACAGGGGACAACCACAGATACGCAGTATTTT. It encodes CASSQQGTTTDTQYF.

In regard to this clone: The germline gene is not matched at one end of the junction; a read error may be the cause. The gene calls are TRBV27 and TRBJ2-7, with TRBD2 matching 14 bases. The CDR3 runs to 17 residues. Germline V gene data show CDR1 as MNHEY and CDR2 as SMNVEV (reference sequence). The CDR3 bases are TGTGCCAGCACTTTAACTTCCGGGACTAGCGGGGGTTATGAGCAGTACTTC. Translated, it gives CASTLTSGTSGGYEQYF.

The count of this clone is one. This rearrangement joins TRBV10-3 to TRBJ1-4; a weak D match, TRBD1 (5 bases). Trimming cost V 6 bases and J 2 bases, with 10 bases left between them. CDR3 length equals 14 residues. CDR1 is ENHRY and CDR2 is SYGVKD in the germline V gene. The CDR3 spells CAIREGPTNEKLFF. CDR3 sequence (DNA): TGTGCCATCAGGGAGGGACCGACTAATGAAAAACTGTTTTTT.

This sequence joins TRBV27 and TRBJ1-1; 7 nucleotides match TRBD1. CDR1 is MNHEY, CDR2 SMNVEV, per germline (reference sequence). J was trimmed by 9 bases and V by 6 bases; bases with no gene match: 7. CDR3 length equals 12 residues. CDR3 coding DNA: TGTGCCAGCAGCCAACCGGGACAGAAAGCTTTCTTT. Amino acid sequence: CASSQPGQKAFF.

V is TRBV7-9 and J is TRBJ2-1, with D maybe TRBD1 (5 bases). This CDR3 region has 18 residues. Trimming cost V 7 bases and J 5 bases, with 27 bases left between them. Per germline, CDR1 SEHNR and CDR2 FQNEAQ (reference sequence). The CDR3 DNA reads TGTGCCAGCAACCCAGTTCCCGCGGTCAGGGTTCTCCACAATGAGCAGTTCTTC. As protein: CASNPVPAVRVLHNEQFF.

The rearrangement links TRBV18 to TRBJ1-1; 9 nucleotides agree with TRBD1. The CDR3 loop spans 14 amino acids. The germline gives CDR1 KGHSH, CDR2 LQKENI. The J segment lost 4 bases and the V segment lost 10 bases, leaving 10 bases of the junction unmatched. CDR3 loop: CATWGTGWGTEAFF. CDR3 sequence (DNA): TGTGCCACCTGGGGGACAGGGTGGGGCACTGAAGCTTTCTTT.

The chain joins TRBV9 to TRBJ1-3; no reliable D call. The germline gives CDR1 SGDLS, CDR2 YYNGEE. CDR3 length equals 14 residues. The ends were cut back, 1 base at V and 4 bases at J, with 9 bases in the middle. CDR3 sequence: CASSVTALGNTIYF. The CDR3 DNA follows: TGTGCCAGCAGCGTAACGGCTTTAGGAAACACCATATATTTT.